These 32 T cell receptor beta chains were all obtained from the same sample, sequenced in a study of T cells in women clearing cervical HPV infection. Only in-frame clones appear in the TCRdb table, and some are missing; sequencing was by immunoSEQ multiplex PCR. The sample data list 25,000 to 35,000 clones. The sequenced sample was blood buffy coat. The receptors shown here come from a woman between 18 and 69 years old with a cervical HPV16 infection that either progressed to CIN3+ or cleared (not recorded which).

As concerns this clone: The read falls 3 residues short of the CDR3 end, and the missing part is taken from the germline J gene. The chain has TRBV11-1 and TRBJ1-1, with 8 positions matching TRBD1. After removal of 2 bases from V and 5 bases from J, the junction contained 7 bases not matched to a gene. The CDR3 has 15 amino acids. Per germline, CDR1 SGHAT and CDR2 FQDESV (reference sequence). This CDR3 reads CASSLLQGGRTEAFF. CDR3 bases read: TGTGCCAGCAGCTTATTACAGGGGGGTCGAACTGAA.

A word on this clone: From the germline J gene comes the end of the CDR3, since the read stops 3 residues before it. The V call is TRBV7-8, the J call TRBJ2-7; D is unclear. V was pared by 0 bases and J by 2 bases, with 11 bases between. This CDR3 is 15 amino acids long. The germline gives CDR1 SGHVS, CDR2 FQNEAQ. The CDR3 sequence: CASSLAGTPAYEQYF. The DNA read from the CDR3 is TGTGCCAGCAGCTTAGCGGGCACCCCCGCCTACGAG.

The CDR3 sequence is CAWSWTGASNQPQHF. Partial CDR3 DNA: TGTGCCTGGAGTTGGACAGGGGCCTCTAATCAGCCC. The rearrangement links TRBV30 to TRBJ1-5, with TRBD1 matching over 9 bases. The DNA ends 3 residues before the CDR3 does, and the rest of the CDR3 is filled in from the germline J gene. V was clipped by 2 bases and J by 4 bases; unmatched bases: 6. The CDR3 totals 15 residues. The germline CDR1 and CDR2 sequences are GTSNPN and SVGIG (reference sequence). The full variable domain, completed using reference TRBV30 and TRBJ1-5, is SQTIHQWPATLVQPVGSPLSLECTVEGTSNPNLYWYRQAAGRGLQLLFYSVGIGQISSEVPQNLSASRPQDRQFILSSKKLLLSDSGFYLCAWSWTGASNQPQHFGDGTRLSIL.

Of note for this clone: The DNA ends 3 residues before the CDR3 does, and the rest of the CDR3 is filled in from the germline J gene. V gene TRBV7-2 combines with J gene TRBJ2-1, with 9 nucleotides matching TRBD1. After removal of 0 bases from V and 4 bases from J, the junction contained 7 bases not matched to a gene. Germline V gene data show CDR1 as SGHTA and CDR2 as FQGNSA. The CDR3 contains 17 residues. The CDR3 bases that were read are TGTGCCAGCAGCTTAGCCATTCCCGGGACAGGGTACAATGAG. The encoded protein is CASSLAIPGTGYNE. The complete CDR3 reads CASSLAIPGTGYNEQFF. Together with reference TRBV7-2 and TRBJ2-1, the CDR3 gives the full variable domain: GAGVSQSPSNKVTEKGKDVELRCDPISGHTALYWYRQSLGQGLEFLIYFQGNSAPDKSGLPSDRFSAERTGGSVSTLTIQRTQQEDSAVYLCASSLAIPGTGYNEQFFGPGTRLTVL.

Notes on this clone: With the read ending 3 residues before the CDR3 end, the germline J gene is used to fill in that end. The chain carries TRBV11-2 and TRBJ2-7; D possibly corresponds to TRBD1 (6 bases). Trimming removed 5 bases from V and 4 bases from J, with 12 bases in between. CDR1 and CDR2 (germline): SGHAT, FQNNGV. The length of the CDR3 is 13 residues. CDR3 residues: CASSLQGIYEQYF. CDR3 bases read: TGTGCCAGCAGCCTCCAGGGGATTTACGAG.

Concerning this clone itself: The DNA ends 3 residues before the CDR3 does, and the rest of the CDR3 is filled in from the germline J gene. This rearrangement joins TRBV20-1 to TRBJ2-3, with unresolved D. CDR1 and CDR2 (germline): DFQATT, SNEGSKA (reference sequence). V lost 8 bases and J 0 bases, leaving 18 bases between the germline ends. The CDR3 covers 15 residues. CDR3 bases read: TGCAGTTCTTCCCCTAGGCGATTTAGCACAGATACG. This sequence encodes CSSSPRRFSTDT. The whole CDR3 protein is CSSSPRRFSTDTQYF.

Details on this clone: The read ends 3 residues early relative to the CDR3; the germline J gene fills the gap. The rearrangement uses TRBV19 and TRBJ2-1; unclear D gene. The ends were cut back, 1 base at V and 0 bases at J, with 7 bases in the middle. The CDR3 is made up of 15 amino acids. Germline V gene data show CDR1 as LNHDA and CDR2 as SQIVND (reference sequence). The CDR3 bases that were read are TGTGCCAGTAGTATAGGGTCTAGCTCCTACAATGAG. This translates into CASSIGSSSYNE. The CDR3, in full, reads CASSIGSSSYNEQFF.

This chain's CDR3 is CSARDLKGDEQYF. The CDR3 DNA, read in part, is TGCAGTGCTAGAGATCTAAAGGGGGACGAG. The rearrangement links TRBV20-1 to TRBJ2-7, with D tentatively TRBD1 (6 bases). The missing CDR3 end, 3 residues past where the read stops, is filled in from the germline J gene. V was shortened by 0 bases and J by 5 bases, with 11 bases between the two germline ends. Germline V gene data show CDR1 as DFQATT and CDR2 as SNEGSKA (reference sequence). The CDR3 runs 13 residues.

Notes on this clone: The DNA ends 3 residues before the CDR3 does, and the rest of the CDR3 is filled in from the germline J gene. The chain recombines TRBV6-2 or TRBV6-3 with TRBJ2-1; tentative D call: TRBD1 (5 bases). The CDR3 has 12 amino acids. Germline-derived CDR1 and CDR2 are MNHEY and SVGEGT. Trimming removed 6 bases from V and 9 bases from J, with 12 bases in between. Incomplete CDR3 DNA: TGTGCCAGCAGCCATGACAGTGGTGAG. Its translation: CASSHDSGE. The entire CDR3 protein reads CASSHDSGEQFF.

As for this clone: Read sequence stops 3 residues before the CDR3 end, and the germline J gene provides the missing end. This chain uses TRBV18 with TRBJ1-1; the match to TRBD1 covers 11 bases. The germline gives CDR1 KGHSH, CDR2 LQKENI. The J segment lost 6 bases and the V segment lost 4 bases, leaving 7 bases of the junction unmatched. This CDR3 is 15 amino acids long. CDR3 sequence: CASSQKGQGGSEAFF. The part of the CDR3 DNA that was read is TGTGCCAGCTCACAAAAGGGACAGGGGGGGTCTGAA. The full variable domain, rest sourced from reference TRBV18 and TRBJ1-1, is NAGVMQNPRHLVRRRGQEARLRCSPMKGHSHVYWYRQLPEEGLKFMVYLQKENIIDESGMPKERFSAEFPKEGPSILRIQQVVRGDSAAYFCASSQKGQGGSEAFFGQGTRLTVV.

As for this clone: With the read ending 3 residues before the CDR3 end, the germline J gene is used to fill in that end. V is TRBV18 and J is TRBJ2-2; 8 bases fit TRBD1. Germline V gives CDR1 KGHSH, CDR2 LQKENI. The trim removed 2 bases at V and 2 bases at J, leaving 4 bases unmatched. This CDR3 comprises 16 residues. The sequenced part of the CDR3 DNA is TGTGCCAGCTCACCATCAGGGGGCTACAACACCGGGGAG. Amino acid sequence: CASSPSGGYNTGE. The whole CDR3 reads CASSPSGGYNTGELFF. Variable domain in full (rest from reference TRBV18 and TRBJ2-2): NAGVMQNPRHLVRRRGQEARLRCSPMKGHSHVYWYRQLPEEGLKFMVYLQKENIIDESGMPKERFSAEFPKEGPSILRIQQVVRGDSAAYFCASSPSGGYNTGELFFGEGSRLTVL.

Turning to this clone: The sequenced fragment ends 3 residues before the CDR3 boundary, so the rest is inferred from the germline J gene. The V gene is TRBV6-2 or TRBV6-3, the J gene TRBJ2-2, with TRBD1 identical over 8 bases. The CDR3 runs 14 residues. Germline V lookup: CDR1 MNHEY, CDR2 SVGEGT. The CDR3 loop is CASSSGQAPEKLFF. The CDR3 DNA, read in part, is TGTGCCAGCAGTTCGGGACAGGCCCCCGAAAAG.

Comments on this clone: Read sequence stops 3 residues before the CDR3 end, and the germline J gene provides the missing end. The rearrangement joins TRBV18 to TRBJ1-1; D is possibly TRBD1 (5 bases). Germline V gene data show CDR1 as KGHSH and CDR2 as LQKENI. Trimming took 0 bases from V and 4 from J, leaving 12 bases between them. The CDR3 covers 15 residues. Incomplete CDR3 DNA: TGTGCCAGCTCACCACCTGTGACAGATCGCACTGAA. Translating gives CASSPPVTDRTE. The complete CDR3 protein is CASSPPVTDRTEAFF.

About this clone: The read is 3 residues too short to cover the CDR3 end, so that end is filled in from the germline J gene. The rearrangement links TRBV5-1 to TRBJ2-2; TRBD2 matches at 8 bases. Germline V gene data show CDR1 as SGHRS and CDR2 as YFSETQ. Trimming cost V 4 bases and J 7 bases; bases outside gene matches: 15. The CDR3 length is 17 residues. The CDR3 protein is CASSGIGQRELDGELFF. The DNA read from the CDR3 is TGCGCCAGCAGCGGGATCGGCCAGCGGGAGCTCGACGGGGAG. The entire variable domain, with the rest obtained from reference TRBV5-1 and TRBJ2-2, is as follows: KAGVTQTPRYLIKTRGQQVTLSCSPISGHRSVSWYQQTPGQGLQFLFEYFSETQRNKGNFPGRFSGRQFSNSRSEMNVSTLELGDSALYLCASSGIGQRELDGELFFGEGSRLTVL.

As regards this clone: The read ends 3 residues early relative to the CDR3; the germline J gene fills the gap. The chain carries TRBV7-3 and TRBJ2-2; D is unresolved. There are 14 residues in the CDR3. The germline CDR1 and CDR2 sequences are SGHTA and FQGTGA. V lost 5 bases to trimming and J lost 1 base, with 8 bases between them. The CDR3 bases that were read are TGTGCCAGCAGCCCGCAGATGAACACCGGGGAG. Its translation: CASSPQMNTGE. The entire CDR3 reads CASSPQMNTGELFF.

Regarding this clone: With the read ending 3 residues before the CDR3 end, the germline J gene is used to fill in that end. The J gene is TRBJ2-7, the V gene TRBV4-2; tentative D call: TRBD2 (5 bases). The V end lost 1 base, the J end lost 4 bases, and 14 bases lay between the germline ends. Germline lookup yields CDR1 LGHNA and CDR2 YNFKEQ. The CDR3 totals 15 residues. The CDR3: CASSQAGLEGYEQYF. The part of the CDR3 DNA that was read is TGTGCCAGCAGCCAAGCAGGATTAGAGGGTTACGAG.

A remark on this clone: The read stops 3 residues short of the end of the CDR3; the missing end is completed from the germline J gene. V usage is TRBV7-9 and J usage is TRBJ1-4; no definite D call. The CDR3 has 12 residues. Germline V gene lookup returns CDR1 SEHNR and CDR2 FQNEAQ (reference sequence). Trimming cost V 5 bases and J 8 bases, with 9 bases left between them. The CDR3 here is CASSLQREKLFF. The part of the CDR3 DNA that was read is TGTGCCAGCAGCCTTCAGCGGGAAAAA.

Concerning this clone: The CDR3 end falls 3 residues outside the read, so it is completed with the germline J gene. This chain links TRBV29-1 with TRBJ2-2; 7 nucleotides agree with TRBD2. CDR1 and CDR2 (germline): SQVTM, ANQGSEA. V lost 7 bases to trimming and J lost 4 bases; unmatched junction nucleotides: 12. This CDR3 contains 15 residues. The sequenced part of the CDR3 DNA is TGCAGCGCCTCGCTCCGGGGGGACGGCACCGGGGAG. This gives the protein CSASLRGDGTGE. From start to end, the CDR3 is CSASLRGDGTGELFF.

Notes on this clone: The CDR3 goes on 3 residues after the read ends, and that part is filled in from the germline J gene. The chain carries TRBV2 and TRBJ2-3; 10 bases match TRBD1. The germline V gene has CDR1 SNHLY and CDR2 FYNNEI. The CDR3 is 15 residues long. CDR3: CASSLETGGLQPQYF. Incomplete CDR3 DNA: TGTGCCAGCAGTCTGGAGACAGGGGGCCTTCAGCCG.

The CDR3 is CASSQTSGTDTQYF. The sequenced part of the CDR3 DNA is TGTGCCAGCAGCCAGACTAGCGGCACAGATACG. This chain links TRBV7-2 with TRBJ2-3, with 8 bases aligning to TRBD2. Coverage ceases 3 residues before the CDR3 finishes, and the germline J gene fills in the end. Germline-derived CDR1 and CDR2 are SGHTA and FQGNSA. V was clipped by 5 bases and J by 1 base; unmatched bases: 2. The CDR3 has 14 residues. The entire variable domain, with the rest obtained from reference TRBV7-2 and TRBJ2-3, is as follows: GAGVSQSPSNKVTEKGKDVELRCDPISGHTALYWYRQSLGQGLEFLIYFQGNSAPDKSGLPSDRFSAERTGGSVSTLTIQRTQQEDSAVYLCASSQTSGTDTQYFGPGTRLTVL.

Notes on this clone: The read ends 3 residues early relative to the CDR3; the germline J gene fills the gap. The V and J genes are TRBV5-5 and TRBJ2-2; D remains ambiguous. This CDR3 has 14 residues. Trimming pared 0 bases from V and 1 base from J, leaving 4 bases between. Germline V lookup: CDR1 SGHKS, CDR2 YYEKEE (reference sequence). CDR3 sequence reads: CASSLGGNTGELFF. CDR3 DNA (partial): TGTGCCAGCAGCTTGGGAGGGAACACCGGGGAG. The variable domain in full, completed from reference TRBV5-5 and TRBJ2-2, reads DAGVTQSPTHLIKTRGQQVTLRCSPISGHKSVSWYQQVLGQGPQFIFQYYEKEERGRGNFPDRFSARQFPNYSSELNVNALLLGDSALYLCASSLGGNTGELFFGEGSRLTVL.

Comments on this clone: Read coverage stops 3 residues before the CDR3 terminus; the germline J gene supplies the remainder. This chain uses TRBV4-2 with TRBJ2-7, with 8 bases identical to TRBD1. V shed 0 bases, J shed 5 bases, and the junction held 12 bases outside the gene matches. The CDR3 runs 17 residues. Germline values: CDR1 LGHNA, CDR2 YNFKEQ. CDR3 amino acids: CASSQDRVWTGNDEQYF. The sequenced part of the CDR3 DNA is TGTGCCAGCAGCCAAGATCGGGTATGGACAGGGAACGACGAG.

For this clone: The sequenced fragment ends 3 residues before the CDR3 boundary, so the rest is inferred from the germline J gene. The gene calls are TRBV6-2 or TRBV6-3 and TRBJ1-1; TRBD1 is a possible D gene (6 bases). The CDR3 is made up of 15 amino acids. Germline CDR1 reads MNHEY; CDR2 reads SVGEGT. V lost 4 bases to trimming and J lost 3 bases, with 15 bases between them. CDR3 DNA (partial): TGTGCCAGCAGTTCCATAATGGACAGAGACACTGAA. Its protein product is CASSSIMDRDTE. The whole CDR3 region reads CASSSIMDRDTEAFF.

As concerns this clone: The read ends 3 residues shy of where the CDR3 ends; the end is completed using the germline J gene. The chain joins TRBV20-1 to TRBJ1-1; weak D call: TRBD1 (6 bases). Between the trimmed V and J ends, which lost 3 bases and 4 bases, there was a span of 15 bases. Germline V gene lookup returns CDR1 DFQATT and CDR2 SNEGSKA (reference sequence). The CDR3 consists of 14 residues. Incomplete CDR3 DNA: TGCAGTGCTAGGACGCGAGACAGGTTCACTGAA. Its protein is CSARTRDRFTE. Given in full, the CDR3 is CSARTRDRFTEAFF.

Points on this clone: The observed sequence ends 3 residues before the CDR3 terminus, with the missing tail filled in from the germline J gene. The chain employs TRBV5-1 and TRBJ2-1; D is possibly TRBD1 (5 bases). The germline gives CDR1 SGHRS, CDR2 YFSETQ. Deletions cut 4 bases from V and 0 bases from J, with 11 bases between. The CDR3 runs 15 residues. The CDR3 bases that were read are TGCGCCAGCAGCCAGGGCGGTATCTCCTACAATGAG. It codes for CASSQGGISYNE. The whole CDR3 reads CASSQGGISYNEQFF.

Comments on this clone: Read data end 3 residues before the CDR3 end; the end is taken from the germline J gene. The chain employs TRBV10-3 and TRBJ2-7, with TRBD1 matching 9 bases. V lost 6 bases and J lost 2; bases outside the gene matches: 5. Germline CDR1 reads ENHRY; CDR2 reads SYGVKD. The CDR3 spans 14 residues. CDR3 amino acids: CAIRGTGKAYEQYF. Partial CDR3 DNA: TGTGCCATCAGGGGGACAGGGAAGGCCTACGAG.

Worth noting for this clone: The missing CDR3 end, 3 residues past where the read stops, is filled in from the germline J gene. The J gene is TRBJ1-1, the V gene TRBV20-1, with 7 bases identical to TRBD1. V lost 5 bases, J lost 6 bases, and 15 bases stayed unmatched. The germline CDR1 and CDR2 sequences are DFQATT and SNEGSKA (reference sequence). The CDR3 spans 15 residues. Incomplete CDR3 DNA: TGCAGTGCTCCTCCTGGGGCAGGGGGGAGGGCTGAA. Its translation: CSAPPGAGGRAE. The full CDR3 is CSAPPGAGGRAEAFF.

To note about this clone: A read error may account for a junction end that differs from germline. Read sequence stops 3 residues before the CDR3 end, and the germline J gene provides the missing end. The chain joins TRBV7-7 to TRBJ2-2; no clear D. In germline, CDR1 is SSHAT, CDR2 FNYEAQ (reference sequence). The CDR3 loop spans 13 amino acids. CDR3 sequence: CASSPAKSGELFF. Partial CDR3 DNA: TGTGCTAGCAGCCCCGCGAAATCCGGGGAG.

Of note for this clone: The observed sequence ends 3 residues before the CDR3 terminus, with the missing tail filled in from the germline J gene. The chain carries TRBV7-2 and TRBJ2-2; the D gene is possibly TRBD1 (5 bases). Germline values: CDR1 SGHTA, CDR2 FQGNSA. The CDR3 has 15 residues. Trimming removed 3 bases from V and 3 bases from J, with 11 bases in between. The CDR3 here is CASSFQTVHTGELFF. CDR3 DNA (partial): TGTGCCAGCAGCTTCCAGACAGTACACACCGGGGAG.

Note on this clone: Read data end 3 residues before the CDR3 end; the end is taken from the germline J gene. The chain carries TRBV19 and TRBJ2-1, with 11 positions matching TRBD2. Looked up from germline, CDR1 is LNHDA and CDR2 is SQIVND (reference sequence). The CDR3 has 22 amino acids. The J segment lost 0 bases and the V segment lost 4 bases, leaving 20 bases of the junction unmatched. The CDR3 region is CASSRPTPSGGRYDSSYNEQFF. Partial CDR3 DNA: TGTGCCAGTAGTAGGCCCACCCCTAGCGGGGGGCGATATGATAGCTCCTACAATGAG.

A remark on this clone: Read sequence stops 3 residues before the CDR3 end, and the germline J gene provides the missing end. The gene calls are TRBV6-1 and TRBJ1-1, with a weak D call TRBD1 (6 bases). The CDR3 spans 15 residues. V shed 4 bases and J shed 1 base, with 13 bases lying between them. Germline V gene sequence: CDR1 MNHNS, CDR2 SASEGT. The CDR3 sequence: CASSARNRENTEAFF. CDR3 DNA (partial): TGTGCCAGCAGTGCTCGCAACAGGGAGAACACTGAA.

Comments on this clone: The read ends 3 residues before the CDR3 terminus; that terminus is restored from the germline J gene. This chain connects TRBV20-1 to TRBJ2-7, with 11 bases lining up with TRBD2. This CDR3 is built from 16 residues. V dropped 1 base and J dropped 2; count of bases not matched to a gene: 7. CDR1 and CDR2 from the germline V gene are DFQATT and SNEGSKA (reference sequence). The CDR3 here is CSARAPLAGETYEQYF. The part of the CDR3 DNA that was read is TGCAGTGCTAGAGCCCCACTAGCGGGGGAGACCTACGAG.